This TCR beta chain is from a study of Ad26.COV2.S vaccination and SARS-CoV-2 variants. The treatment was: roughly 18 received Ad26.COV2.S at low or high dose, single or two shots; five or six received placebo; per-sample allocation not given. Collection of samples fell on day 63 after the first vaccine or placebo injection. The CDR3 length is 16 residues. CDR1 and CDR2 (germline): SGDLS, YYNGEE. After removal of 4 bases from V and 1 base from J, the junction contained 4 bases not matched to a gene. This table comes from immunoSEQ multiplex PCR, and its TCRdb copy is limited to in-frame clones, with some not included. The profile shows 250,000 or so clones, around 88% of them singletons.

The material was peripheral blood, obtained in a trial of Ad26.COV2.S vaccine versus placebo. The chain recombines TRBV9 with TRBJ2-1; 11 bases align to TRBD2. The origin of this receptor is a person between 18 and 65 years old who received the Ad26.COV2.S COVID-19 vaccine or a placebo. CDR3 DNA sequence: TGTGCCAGCAGCCCAGGGACTAGCGGTTCCTACAATGAGCAGTTCTTC. It translates to CASSPGTSGSYNEQFF.